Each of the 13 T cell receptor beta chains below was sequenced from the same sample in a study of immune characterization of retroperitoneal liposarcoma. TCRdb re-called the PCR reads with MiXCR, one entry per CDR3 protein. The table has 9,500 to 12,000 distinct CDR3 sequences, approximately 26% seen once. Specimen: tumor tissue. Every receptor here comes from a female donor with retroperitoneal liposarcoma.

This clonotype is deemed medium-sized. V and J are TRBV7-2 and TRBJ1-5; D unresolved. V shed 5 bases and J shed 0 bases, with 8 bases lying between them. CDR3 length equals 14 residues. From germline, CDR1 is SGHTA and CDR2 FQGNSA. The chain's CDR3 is CASSRDISNQPQHF. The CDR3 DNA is TGTGCCAGCAGCCGAGACATTAGCAATCAGCCCCAGCATTTT.

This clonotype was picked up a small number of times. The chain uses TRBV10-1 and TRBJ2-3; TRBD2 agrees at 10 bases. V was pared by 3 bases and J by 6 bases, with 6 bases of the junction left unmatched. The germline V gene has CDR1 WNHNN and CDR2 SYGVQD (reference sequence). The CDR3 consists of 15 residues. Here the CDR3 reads CASSDSSGRGDTQYF. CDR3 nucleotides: TGCGCCAGCAGTGACTCTAGCGGGAGAGGTGATACGCAGTATTTT.

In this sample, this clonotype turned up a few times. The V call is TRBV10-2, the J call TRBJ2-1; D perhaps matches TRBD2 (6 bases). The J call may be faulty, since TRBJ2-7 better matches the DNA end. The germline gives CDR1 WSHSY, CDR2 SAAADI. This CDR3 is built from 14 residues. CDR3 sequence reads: CASTEDYPSYEQYF. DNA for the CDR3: TGCGCCAGCACCGAGGACTACCCCTCCTACGAGCAGTACTTC.

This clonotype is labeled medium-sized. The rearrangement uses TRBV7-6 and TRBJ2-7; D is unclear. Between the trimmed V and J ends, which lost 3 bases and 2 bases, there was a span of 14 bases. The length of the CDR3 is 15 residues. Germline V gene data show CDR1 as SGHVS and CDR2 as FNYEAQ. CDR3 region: CASSFPGYSTYEQYF. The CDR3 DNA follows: TGTGCCAGCAGCTTCCCGGGTTACAGTACCTACGAGCAGTACTTC.

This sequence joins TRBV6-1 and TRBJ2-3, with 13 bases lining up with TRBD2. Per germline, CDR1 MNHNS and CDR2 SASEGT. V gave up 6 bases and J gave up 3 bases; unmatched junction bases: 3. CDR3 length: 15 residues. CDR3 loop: CASSRLAGGTDTQYF. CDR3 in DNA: TGTGCCAGCAGCCGACTAGCGGGGGGTACAGATACGCAGTATTTT.

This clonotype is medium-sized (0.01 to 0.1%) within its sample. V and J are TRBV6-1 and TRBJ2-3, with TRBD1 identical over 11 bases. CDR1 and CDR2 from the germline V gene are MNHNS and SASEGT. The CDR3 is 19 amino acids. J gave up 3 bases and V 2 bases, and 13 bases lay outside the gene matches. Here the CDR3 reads CASSELSSPGQGVTDTQYF. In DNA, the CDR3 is TGTGCCAGCAGTGAACTAAGTTCCCCGGGACAGGGGGTGACAGATACGCAGTATTTT.

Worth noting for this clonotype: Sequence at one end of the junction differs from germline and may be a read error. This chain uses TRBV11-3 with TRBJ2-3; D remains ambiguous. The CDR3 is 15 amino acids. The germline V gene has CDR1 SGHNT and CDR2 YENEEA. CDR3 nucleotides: TGTGCCAACAGCTTAGTCTCCATCGGGCCAGATACGCAGTATTTT. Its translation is CANSLVSIGPDTQYF.

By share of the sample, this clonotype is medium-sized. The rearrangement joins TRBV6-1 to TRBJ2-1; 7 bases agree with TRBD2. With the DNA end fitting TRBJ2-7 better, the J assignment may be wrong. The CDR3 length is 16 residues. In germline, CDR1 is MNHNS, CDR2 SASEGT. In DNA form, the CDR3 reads TGTGCCAGCAGTTGGTCCAAGGGCGGGAGCGTCAGTGAGCAGTACTTC. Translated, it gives CASSWSKGGSVSEQYF.

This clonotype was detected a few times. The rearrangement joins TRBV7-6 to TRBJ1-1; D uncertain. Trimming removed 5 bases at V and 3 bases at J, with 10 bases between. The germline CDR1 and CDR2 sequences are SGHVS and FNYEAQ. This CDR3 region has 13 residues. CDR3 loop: CASSARPDTEAFF. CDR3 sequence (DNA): TGTGCCAGCAGCGCCCGGCCTGACACTGAAGCTTTCTTT.

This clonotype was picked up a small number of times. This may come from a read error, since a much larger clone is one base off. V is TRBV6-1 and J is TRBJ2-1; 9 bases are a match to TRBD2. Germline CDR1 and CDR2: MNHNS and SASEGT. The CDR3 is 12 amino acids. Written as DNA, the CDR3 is TGTGCCAGTAGCTTGCGGGGGGGAGAGCGGTTCTTC. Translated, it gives CASSLRGGERFF.

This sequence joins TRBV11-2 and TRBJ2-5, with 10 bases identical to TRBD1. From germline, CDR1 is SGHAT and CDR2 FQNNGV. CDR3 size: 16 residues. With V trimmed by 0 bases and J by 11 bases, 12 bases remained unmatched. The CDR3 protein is CASSLEWTGGRSEQYF. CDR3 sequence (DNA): TGTGCCAGCAGCTTAGAGTGGACAGGGGGTCGGAGTGAGCAGTACTTC. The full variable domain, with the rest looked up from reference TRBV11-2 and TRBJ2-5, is EAGVAQSPRYKIIEKRQSVAFWCNPISGHATLYWYQQILGQGPKLLIQFQNNGVVDDSQLPKDRFSAERLKGVDSTLKIQPAKLEDSAVYLCASSLEWTGGRSEQYFGPGTRLLVL.

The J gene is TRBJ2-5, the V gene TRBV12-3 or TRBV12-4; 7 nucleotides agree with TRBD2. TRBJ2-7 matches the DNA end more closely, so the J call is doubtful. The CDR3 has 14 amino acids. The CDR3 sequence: CASSLGAGVYEQYF. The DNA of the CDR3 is TGTGCCAGCAGTTTAGGGGCGGGGGTGTACGAGCAGTACTTC.

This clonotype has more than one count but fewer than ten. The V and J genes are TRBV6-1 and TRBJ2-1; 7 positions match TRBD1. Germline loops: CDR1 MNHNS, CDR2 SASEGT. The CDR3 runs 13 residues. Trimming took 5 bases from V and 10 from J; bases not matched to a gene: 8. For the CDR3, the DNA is TGTGCCAGCAGTCAACAGGGGATCTGGGAGCAGTTCTTC. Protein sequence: CASSQQGIWEQFF.